These 20 T cell receptor beta chains were all obtained from the same sample, sequenced in a study of blood T cells in healthy people across ages. Through a sample-barcoded 5' primer and a J-beta primer mix, a second PCR was run for roughly 6 to 11 cycles. Using its own MiXCR run on the 5' RACE reads, TCRdb lists one record per CDR3 protein. The top ten clones hold more than 4% of a sample with about 1.5 million distinct CDR3 sequences, 42% of them seen once. Sample: blood. The receptors were sampled from a woman aged 18-29 years in good health.

This chain uses TRBV7-2 with TRBJ2-3; perhaps TRBD1 as D (5 bases). From germline, CDR1 is SGHTA and CDR2 FQGNSA. This CDR3 contains 14 residues. V was pared by 5 bases and J by 14 bases, with 23 bases between. The CDR3 reads CASSPQVRGLGWYF. The CDR3 nucleotides read TGTGCCAGCAGCCCACAAGTTAGGGGCCTCGGGTGGTATTTT.

The sample holds a few counts of this clonotype. V gene TRBV25-1 combines with J gene TRBJ1-2; D is unclear. The V gene's germline CDR1 is MGHDK and CDR2 SYGVNS. V lost 4 bases to trimming and J lost 8 bases, with 8 bases between them. The CDR3 length is 11 residues. CDR3 residues: CASSAWEGYTF. The CDR3 DNA follows: TGTGCCAGCAGTGCCTGGGAAGGCTACACCTTC.

As regards this clonotype: A single base separates this from a much larger clone, so it may be a read error. CDR3 region: CASSLWAEGGAKYF. Written as DNA, the CDR3 is TGTGCCAGCAGTTTATGGGCAGAGGGGGGCGCAAAGTACTTC. This sequence joins TRBV27 and TRBJ2-5, with D possibly called TRBD1 or TRBD2 (6 bases each). The V end was cut by 1 base, the J end by 12 bases, with 18 bases between. Germline V lookup: CDR1 MNHEY, CDR2 SMNVEV (reference sequence). The CDR3 totals 14 residues.

The rearrangement links TRBV21-1 to TRBJ2-3; TRBD1 is the table's D call and was not checked against the DNA. TRBV21-1 is given as a pseudogene. The CDR3 runs 16 residues. In nucleotides, the CDR3 is TGTGCCAGCAGCGAAGATAGGGGGGCCAGCACAGATACGCAGTATTTT. Encoded protein: CASSEDRGASTDTQYF.

The V and J genes are TRBV12-3 or TRBV12-4 and TRBJ2-2; possibly TRBD1 or TRBD2 for D (5 bases each). This CDR3 is built from 11 residues. Between the trimmed V and J ends, which lost 8 bases and 5 bases, there was a span of 6 bases. The chain's CDR3 is CASEGTGELFF. The CDR3 coding sequence is TGTGCCAGCGAGGGGACCGGGGAGCTGTTTTTT.

V and J are TRBV25-1 and TRBJ1-2, with a weak D call TRBD1 (5 bases). CDR1 is MGHDK and CDR2 is SYGVNS in the germline V gene. Trimming pared 8 bases from V and 4 bases from J, leaving 14 bases between. This CDR3 comprises 13 residues. The CDR3 loop reads CASVKGEAYGYTF. The CDR3 DNA follows: TGTGCCAGCGTAAAAGGGGAGGCCTATGGCTACACCTTC.

V and J are TRBV27 and TRBJ2-7; 7 nucleotides agree with TRBD1. Germline CDR1 reads MNHEY; CDR2 reads SMNVEV (reference sequence). The junction had 7 bases not matched to a gene; V was cut back by 4 bases and J by 4 bases. The CDR3 extends over 14 amino acids. CDR3 region: CASSSMTGMYEQYF. The DNA of the CDR3 is TGTGCCAGCAGTTCCATGACAGGGATGTACGAGCAGTACTTC.

The chain is built from TRBV11-1 and TRBJ2-1; D is ambiguous. The CDR3 length is 14 residues. Per germline, CDR1 SGHAT and CDR2 FQDESV (reference sequence). Trimming pared 5 bases from V and 8 bases from J, leaving 16 bases between. The CDR3, as DNA: TGTGCCAGCAGCGGGCCTGGCCTTATAGATGAGCAGTTCTTC. It yields the protein CASSGPGLIDEQFF.

Of note for this clonotype: The junction departs from the called germline gene at one end, perhaps through a read error. The V call is TRBV10-3, the J call TRBJ1-2; TRBD1 might be the D (6 bases). The germline CDR1 and CDR2 sequences are ENHRY and SYGVKD. The CDR3 runs to 15 residues. The CDR3 region has the DNA TGTGCCATCAATGAGCTGGACAGAGCTAACTATGGCTACACCTTC. Its protein product is CAINELDRANYGYTF.

This clonotype has a handful of counts. This rearrangement joins TRBV7-2 to TRBJ2-1; D is unclear. V lost 5 bases to trimming and J lost 5 bases, with 16 bases between them. The CDR3 has 15 residues. Germline V gene sequence: CDR1 SGHTA, CDR2 FQGNSA. CDR3 loop: CASSPPGRPNNEQFF. The CDR3 DNA follows: TGTGCCAGCAGCCCCCCTGGGCGACCTAACAATGAGCAGTTCTTC.

DNA of the CDR3: TGTGCCAGCAGCGTAGAGGGAGGACCAAAACCAACAGATACGCAGTATTTT. Translation: CASSVEGGPKPTDTQYF. The chain recombines TRBV9 with TRBJ2-3, with D possibly TRBD2 on 6 matching bases. CDR3 length equals 17 residues. V lost 0 bases, J lost 3 bases, and 17 bases lay in between. The germline CDR1 and CDR2 sequences are SGDLS and YYNGEE. Looking up the rest from reference TRBV9 and TRBJ2-3 gives the full variable domain: DSGVTQTPKHLITATGQRVTLRCSPRSGDLSVYWYQQSLDQGLQFLIQYYNGEERAKGNILERFSAQQFPDLHSELNLSSLELGDSALYFCASSVEGGPKPTDTQYFGPGTRLTVL.

The chain is built from TRBV20-1 and TRBJ2-5, with D hard to call. Trimming cost V 4 bases and J 2 bases, with 17 bases left between them. This CDR3 is built from 15 residues. Per the germline V gene, CDR1 is DFQATT and CDR2 is SNEGSKA (reference sequence). CDR3 amino acids: CSATCRDSMQETQYF. The CDR3 nucleotides are TGCAGTGCTACCTGCAGAGATTCCATGCAAGAGACCCAGTACTTC.

The chain recombines TRBV27 with TRBJ1-2, with 8 nucleotides matching TRBD1. This CDR3 is built from 14 residues. The V segment lost 6 bases and the J segment 2 bases; nucleotides outside the gene matches: 5. Germline V gene lookup returns CDR1 MNHEY and CDR2 SMNVEV (reference sequence). Here the CDR3 DNA reads TGTGCCAGCAGGGGGACAGGAAGAAACTATGGCTACACCTTC. It specifies CASRGTGRNYGYTF.

This clonotype was seen a single time. The rearrangement links TRBV4-2 to TRBJ2-5; 11 positions agree with TRBD2. The V segment lost 1 base and the J segment 11 bases; nucleotides outside the gene matches: 9. The CDR3 contains 15 residues. Germline CDR1 is LGHNA and CDR2 is YNFKEQ. CDR3 sequence (DNA): TGTGCCAGCAGCCAAGTGGGACTAGCGGTCAATGAGCAGTACTTC. This translates into CASSQVGLAVNEQYF.

This clonotype was found a few times. V gene TRBV20-1 combines with J gene TRBJ2-7, with TRBD2 matching 9 bases. The CDR3 is made up of 13 amino acids. Trimming took 7 bases from V and 4 from J; bases not matched to a gene: 8. Germline CDR1 reads DFQATT; CDR2 reads SNEGSKA (reference sequence). CDR3 nucleotides: TGCAGTGTTAGTAGCGGGAGAATGTACGAGCAGTACTTC. This sequence encodes CSVSSGRMYEQYF.

This chain uses TRBV28 with TRBJ2-7; tentatively, D is TRBD1 or TRBD2 (5 bases each). Germline V gives CDR1 MDHEN, CDR2 SYDVKM. V lost 10 bases and J 0 bases, leaving 13 bases between the germline ends. This CDR3 contains 13 residues. The CDR3 DNA reads TGTGCCATCACACGGGACGGCTCCTACGAGCAGTACTTC. Its protein is CAITRDGSYEQYF.

The chain combines TRBV27 with TRBJ2-2; unclear D gene. This CDR3 has 13 residues. Germline values: CDR1 MNHEY, CDR2 SMNVEV (reference sequence). V dropped 5 bases and J dropped 7 bases, with 11 bases sitting between them. Here the CDR3 reads CASSAYTGGELFF. DNA for the CDR3: TGTGCCAGCAGTGCCTATACTGGCGGGGAGCTGTTTTTT.

The sample holds a few counts of this clonotype. The chain combines TRBV24-1 with TRBJ2-1, with 9 bases identical to TRBD1. Germline-derived CDR1 and CDR2 are KGHDR and SFDVKD. V gave up 7 bases and J gave up 4 bases; unmatched junction bases: 10. CDR3 length equals 16 residues. The CDR3 protein is CATSLTGGNIYNEQFF. CDR3 bases: TGTGCCACCAGCCTGACAGGGGGTAATATATACAATGAGCAGTTCTTC.

The rearrangement links TRBV7-9 to TRBJ2-7; D perhaps matches TRBD1 (5 bases). The V and J ends lost 5 bases and 5 bases respectively, with 10 bases between them. The CDR3 spans 12 residues. Germline CDR1 reads SEHNR; CDR2 reads FQNEAQ (reference sequence). CDR3: CASSQTEDEQYF. The CDR3 DNA reads TGTGCCAGCAGCCAGACAGAGGACGAGCAGTACTTC.

This clonotype was counted at least ten times. This chain joins TRBV27 and TRBJ1-6; D not certain. This CDR3 is built from 15 residues. Germline lookup yields CDR1 MNHEY and CDR2 SMNVEV (reference sequence). Trimming removed 10 bases from V and 0 bases from J, with 13 bases in between. Written as DNA, the CDR3 is TGTGCCACCCAAGCAACGAGCTCCTATAATTCACCCCTCCACTTT. Protein: CATQATSSYNSPLHF.